The T cell receptor beta chain described here comes from a study of T cells after yellow fever vaccination. Germline assignment: CDR1 MNHEY and CDR2 SMNVEV (reference sequence). After removal of 5 bases from V and 7 bases from J, the junction contained 13 bases not matched to a gene. This CDR3 comprises 16 residues. TCRdb reprocessed the 5' RACE reads with MiXCR, giving one entry per CDR3 protein. The repertoire holds approximately 510,000 distinct CDR3 sequences, roughly 22% seen once, with around 17% in the top ten. This clonotype was recorded at least ten times. Its antigen is as yet unknown. Study conclusions and caveats: On re-exposure, the response was weaker but peaked faster, at day 5 versus 15. There was a possibility that FACS-sorted repertoires contained abundant clonotypes contaminating from the bulk population. Post-booster repertoires contained most primary-vaccination clones again (roughly 95% CD4, around 88% CD8). Across the CD4 and CD8 compartments, a small share of clonotypes was present in both.

This sequence originates from a man between 18 and 29 years old who received the YFV17D yellow fever vaccine. This chain uses TRBV27 with TRBJ2-3; TRBD1 matches at 9 bases. Sample: PBMCs, taken roughly 20 days after the first yellow fever vaccination. This CDR3 reads CASSKAGQGRQYTQYF. The CDR3 DNA follows: TGTGCCAGCAGTAAAGCGGGACAGGGACGTCAATATACGCAGTATTTT.